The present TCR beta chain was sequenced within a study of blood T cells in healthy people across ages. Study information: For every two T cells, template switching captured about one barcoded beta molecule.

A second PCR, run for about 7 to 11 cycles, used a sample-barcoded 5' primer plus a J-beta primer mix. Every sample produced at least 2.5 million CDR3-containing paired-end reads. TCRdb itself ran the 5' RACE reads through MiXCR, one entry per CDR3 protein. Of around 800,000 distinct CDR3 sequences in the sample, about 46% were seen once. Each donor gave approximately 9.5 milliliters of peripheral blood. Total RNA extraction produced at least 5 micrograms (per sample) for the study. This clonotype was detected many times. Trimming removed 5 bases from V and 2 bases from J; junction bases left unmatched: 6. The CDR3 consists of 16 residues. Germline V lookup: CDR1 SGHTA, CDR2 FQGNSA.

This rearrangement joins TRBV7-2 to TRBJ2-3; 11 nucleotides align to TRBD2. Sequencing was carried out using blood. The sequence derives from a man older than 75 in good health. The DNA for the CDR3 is TGTGCCAGCAGCCCTCGACTAGCGGGGCACACAGATACGCAGTATTTT. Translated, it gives CASSPRLAGHTDTQYF.